This TCR beta chain was documented in a study of ipilimumab plus nivolumab after autologous stem cell transplantation. Deletions cut 0 bases from V and 2 bases from J, with 5 bases between. The CDR3 consists of 13 residues. Germline CDR1 and CDR2: SGHDT and YYEEEE. The table came from immunoSEQ multiplex PCR; TCRdb's copy has only in-frame clones and leaves some out. This sample has about 12,000 clones; around 73% occur once, and the top ten carry about a sixth. The specimen comprised PBMCs, sampled in a trial of ipilimumab plus nivolumab as post-transplant consolidation. V gene TRBV5-6 combines with J gene TRBJ2-5; tentatively, D is TRBD1 (5 bases). The TCR comes from a male donor with diffuse large B-cell lymphoma. DNA of the CDR3: TGTGCCAGCAGCTTGGGACAGCAAGAGACCCAGTACTTC. It yields the protein CASSLGQQETQYF.